The 4 T cell receptor beta chains listed next were all sequenced from one sample in a study of Ad26.COV2.S vaccination and SARS-CoV-2 variants (dated by TCRdb to the early 2020s). The sample's treatment or condition, from its label and the paper: around 19 received Ad26.COV2.S at low or high dose, single or two shots; about 5 received placebo; per-sample allocation not given. Repertoires of vaccine and placebo recipients were sequenced from samples taken on day 63 after the first injection. Receptor libraries were prepared by the immunoSEQ multiplex PCR assay. TCRdb limited this immuneACCESS table to in-frame rearrangements with V and J called. A share of clones is missing; checked studies link under half to unresolved V genes, and the rest is unexplained. In all, the sample holds about 680,000 clones, and more than 70% of those were seen once. Clones ranked in the top ten supply around 1.4% of the sample.

The sample here was peripheral blood, taken in a trial of Ad26.COV2.S vaccine versus placebo. These receptors all come from a person aged 18-60 years who received the Ad26.COV2.S COVID-19 vaccine or a placebo.

This clone was detected once. The chain's CDR3 is CASSGDLNTEAFF. Here the CDR3 DNA reads TGTGCCAGCAGTGGGGATCTGAACACTGAAGCTTTCTTT. The chain is built from TRBV6-2 or TRBV6-3 and TRBJ1-1, with D uncertain. The CDR3 has 13 amino acids. Germline V gene lookup returns CDR1 MNHEY and CDR2 SVGEGT. V was clipped by 5 bases and J by 0 bases, with 7 bases between them.

In DNA form, the CDR3 reads TGCAGTGCTAGTAGCGGGGCCACCCCCTACGAGCAGTACTTC. Residues: CSASSGATPYEQYF. This rearrangement joins TRBV20-1 to TRBJ2-7; 8 positions match TRBD2. The CDR3 contains 14 residues. The junction had 6 bases not matched to a gene; V was cut back by 3 bases and J by 2 bases. The germline V gene has CDR1 DFQATT and CDR2 SNEGSKA (reference sequence).

The rearrangement uses TRBV4-3 and TRBJ1-4; D ambiguous. Germline-derived CDR1 and CDR2 are LGHNA and YSLEER. There are 16 residues in the CDR3. The ends were cut back, 1 base at V and 8 bases at J, with 17 bases in the middle. The CDR3 sequence is CASSQGNSPGGEKLFF. In DNA, the CDR3 is TGCGCCAGCAGCCAAGGCAACAGCCCAGGCGGAGAAAAACTGTTTTTT.

This chain uses TRBV9 with TRBJ1-4, with a weak D call TRBD1 (5 bases). Per the germline V gene, CDR1 is SGDLS and CDR2 is YYNGEE. V was pared by 4 bases and J by 4 bases, with 11 bases between. The CDR3 is made up of 14 amino acids. The chain's CDR3 is CASSPMGGNEKLFF. The CDR3 bases are TGTGCCAGCAGCCCCATGGGGGGTAATGAAAAACTGTTTTTT.